Below, 21 T cell receptor beta chains from the same sample are listed, as sequenced in a study of cytomegalovirus exposure and HLA in healthy donors. A multiplex PCR was run with 60 Vbeta primers and 13 Jbeta primers. Some clones are missing from TCRdb's copy, which holds only in-frame ones; the method was immunoSEQ multiplex PCR. The data show around 150,000 clones, 77% seen once. Sequences were obtained from PBMCs. The source of these receptors is a middle-aged woman in good health and CMV-seropositive.

The rearrangement uses TRBV7-9 and TRBJ1-2; 7 bases align to TRBD1. The CDR3 is 12 amino acids. Germline V lookup: CDR1 SEHNR, CDR2 FQNEAQ (reference sequence). The ends lost 5 bases at V and 8 bases at J; junction bases unmatched: 5. In DNA form, the CDR3 reads TGTGCCAGCAGCCCCGGACAGGAAGGCTACACCTTC. Translated: CASSPGQEGYTF.

This chain joins TRBV13 and TRBJ2-7; the match to TRBD1 covers 7 bases. After removal of 0 bases from V and 2 bases from J, the junction contained 1 base not matched to a gene. The CDR3 length is 14 residues. In germline, CDR1 is PRHDT, CDR2 FYEKMQ (reference sequence). The DNA for the CDR3 is TGTGCCAGCAGCTTAGGCGGGACAGCCTACGAGCAGTACTTC. Its translation is CASSLGGTAYEQYF. Complete variable domain (other parts from reference TRBV13 and TRBJ2-7): AAGVIQSPRHLIKEKRETATLKCYPIPRHDTVYWYQQGPGQDPQFLISFYEKMQSDKGSIPDRFSAQQFSDYHSELNMSSLELGDSALYFCASSLGGTAYEQYFGPGTRLTVT.

V and J are TRBV5-4 and TRBJ1-2; TRBD1 agrees at 7 bases. Germline CDR1 and CDR2: SGHNT and YYREEE (reference sequence). Losses at the gene ends were 0 bases for V and 2 bases for J; bases not matched to a gene: 16. The CDR3 length is 19 residues. CDR3 coding DNA: TGTGCCAGCAGCTTGGGTTCAACCACGCCGGGACAGTCAAACTATGGCTACACCTTC. Its protein product is CASSLGSTTPGQSNYGYTF.

This clone was picked up a small number of times. This chain connects TRBV2 to TRBJ1-5, with 8 bases identical to TRBD1. The CDR3 runs 15 residues. Trimming took 6 bases from V and 2 from J; bases not matched to a gene: 6. Germline V gene data show CDR1 as SNHLY and CDR2 as FYNNEI. The CDR3 spells CASSQQGGGNQPQHF. The CDR3 DNA follows: TGTGCCAGCAGCCAACAGGGGGGAGGCAATCAGCCCCAGCATTTT.

CDR3 in DNA: TGTGCCAGTAGTATAGGTGGAGGGGGCGATGGCTACACCTTC. Translated, it gives CASSIGGGGDGYTF. The chain combines TRBV19 with TRBJ1-2; 7 bases are shared with TRBD1. CDR3 length: 14 residues. V shed 1 base and J 6 bases; nucleotides not matched to a gene: 5. Germline V gene sequence: CDR1 LNHDA, CDR2 SQIVND (reference sequence).

V usage is TRBV19 and J usage is TRBJ2-4, with 10 positions matching TRBD2. Germline V lookup: CDR1 LNHDA, CDR2 SQIVND (reference sequence). Unmatched junction bases numbered 10, after V lost 4 bases and J lost 1 base. The CDR3 loop spans 18 amino acids. The CDR3 region is CASSKLAGVAEAKNIQYF. CDR3 in DNA: TGTGCCAGTAGTAAGCTAGCGGGAGTGGCAGAGGCCAAAAACATTCAGTACTTC.

This clone was picked up a small number of times. The rearrangement joins TRBV7-2 to TRBJ2-3; 7 bases map to TRBD2. This CDR3 contains 14 residues. V dropped 6 bases and J dropped 1; count of bases not matched to a gene: 4. Per germline, CDR1 SGHTA and CDR2 FQGNSA. CDR3 sequence: CASSPTSGTDTQYF. DNA of the CDR3: TGTGCCAGCAGTCCTACTAGCGGCACAGATACGCAGTATTTT.

The genes are TRBV14 and TRBJ1-1; a weak D match, TRBD1 (6 bases). V dropped 4 bases and J dropped 5 bases, with 11 bases sitting between them. The germline V gene encodes CDR1 SGHDN and CDR2 FVKESK. The CDR3 totals 13 residues. The CDR3 nucleotides are TGTGCCAGCAGCCGTTCCCAGGGGACTGAAGCTTTCTTT. Its protein is CASSRSQGTEAFF.

The gene calls are TRBV4-2 and TRBJ2-5; 11 nucleotides match TRBD2. Germline V gives CDR1 LGHNA, CDR2 YNFKEQ. The CDR3 sequence is 16 residues long. V lost 0 bases, J lost 6 bases, and 6 bases stayed unmatched. CDR3 in amino acids: CASSQDIAGGGKTQYF. CDR3 bases: TGTGCCAGCAGCCAAGATATAGCGGGAGGGGGGAAGACCCAGTACTTC.

The rearrangement joins TRBV7-2 to TRBJ2-5; 7 bases agree with TRBD2. There are 13 residues in the CDR3. Germline V gives CDR1 SGHTA, CDR2 FQGNSA. V gave up 6 bases and J gave up 5 bases; unmatched junction bases: 6. The CDR3 coding sequence is TGTGCCAGCAGTCGGACTAGTTCGGAGACCCAGTACTTC. The encoded protein is CASSRTSSETQYF. Using reference TRBV7-2 and TRBJ2-5 for the parts outside the CDR3, the full variable domain is GAGVSQSPSNKVTEKGKDVELRCDPISGHTALYWYRQSLGQGLEFLIYFQGNSAPDKSGLPSDRFSAERTGGSVSTLTIQRTQQEDSAVYLCASSRTSSETQYFGPGTRLLVL.

This chain joins TRBV15 and TRBJ2-2; weak D call: TRBD2 (5 bases). Germline values: CDR1 LNHNV, CDR2 YYDKDF (reference sequence). CDR3 length: 15 residues. V was shortened by 2 bases and J by 4 bases, with 11 bases between the two germline ends. The CDR3 region is CATSRTLASTGELFF. For the CDR3, the DNA is TGTGCCACCAGCAGAACCTTAGCGTCCACCGGGGAGCTGTTTTTT. The whole variable domain, filled in from reference TRBV15 and TRBJ2-2, reads DAMVIQNPRYQVTQFGKPVTLSCSQTLNHNVMYWYQQKSSQAPKLLFHYYDKDFNNEADTPDNFQSRRPNTSFCFLDIRSPGLGDTAMYLCATSRTLASTGELFFGEGSRLTVL.

The rearrangement joins TRBV19 to TRBJ1-5; 11 bases fit TRBD1. The CDR3 consists of 17 residues. Trimming at V came to 5 bases and at J to 6 bases, leaving 12 bases not matched to a gene. The germline V gene has CDR1 LNHDA and CDR2 SQIVND (reference sequence). The CDR3 coding sequence is TGTGCCAGTAGTTATTTCTCGGACAGGGGGCTAAGTCAGCCCCAGCATTTT. Translation: CASSYFSDRGLSQPQHF. The full variable domain, in which reference TRBV19 and TRBJ1-5 provide the parts outside the CDR3, is DGGITQSPKYLFRKEGQNVTLSCEQNLNHDAMYWYRQDPGQGLRLIYYSQIVNDFQKGDIAEGYSVSREKKESFPLTVTSAQKNPTAFYLCASSYFSDRGLSQPQHFGDGTRLSIL.

The gene calls are TRBV5-1 and TRBJ2-1, with 8 nucleotides matching TRBD1. Germline V gene data show CDR1 as SGHRS and CDR2 as YFSETQ. There are 15 residues in the CDR3. The trim removed 0 bases at V and 6 bases at J, leaving 5 bases unmatched. Here the CDR3 reads CASSLAPDRVNEQFF. The CDR3 nucleotides read TGCGCCAGCAGCTTGGCCCCGGACAGGGTCAATGAGCAGTTCTTC.

This rearrangement joins TRBV6-6 to TRBJ2-7; 8 bases are shared with TRBD1. CDR1 and CDR2 (germline): MNHNY, SVGAGI (reference sequence). The CDR3 totals 14 residues. Unmatched junction bases numbered 5, after V lost 6 bases and J lost 1 base. The CDR3 DNA follows: TGTGCCAGCAGCCAGACAGGGGCTTCCTACGAGCAGTACTTC. Its translation: CASSQTGASYEQYF.

Only a few counts were recorded for this clone. The chain combines TRBV7-2 with TRBJ2-5; perhaps TRBD2 as D (5 bases). The CDR3 is made up of 14 amino acids. CDR1 SGHTA and CDR2 FQGNSA come from the germline V gene. With 2 bases removed from V and 0 bases from J, the gap between germline ends came to 7 bases. The CDR3 protein is CASSLSLDQETQYF. CDR3 DNA: TGTGCCAGCAGCTTATCACTAGACCAAGAGACCCAGTACTTC.

The chain is built from TRBV29-1 and TRBJ2-7, with D possibly matching TRBD1 (5 bases). Germline lookup yields CDR1 SQVTM and CDR2 ANQGSEA. This CDR3 is 14 amino acids long. V was clipped by 4 bases and J by 0 bases, with 13 bases between them. The CDR3 region is CSVVGQGNSYEQYF. DNA of the CDR3: TGCAGCGTTGTTGGGCAGGGAAACTCCTACGAGCAGTACTTC.

This clone showed up just once. The V and J genes are TRBV7-9 and TRBJ2-5, with D unresolved. The CDR3 is 15 amino acids. V shed 1 base and J shed 4 bases, with 13 bases lying between them. Germline V gives CDR1 SEHNR, CDR2 FQNEAQ (reference sequence). The CDR3 coding sequence is TGTGCCAGCAGCTTAGGGCCTCAGGTGGTAGAGACCCAGTACTTC. It specifies CASSLGPQVVETQYF.

CDR3 coding DNA: TGTGCCAGCAGTTACTCGACTCTAGGGGACAATGAGCAGTTCTTC. Its protein product is CASSYSTLGDNEQFF. The chain combines TRBV6-5 with TRBJ2-1; D perhaps matches TRBD1 (5 bases). V lost 0 bases to trimming and J lost 5 bases, with 11 bases between them. The length of the CDR3 is 15 residues. The V gene's germline CDR1 is MNHEY and CDR2 SVGAGI.

The gene calls are TRBV25-1 and TRBJ2-2; weak D call: TRBD2 (6 bases). The CDR3 totals 15 residues. V dropped 3 bases and J dropped 5 bases, with 13 bases sitting between them. Germline V lookup: CDR1 MGHDK, CDR2 SYGVNS. CDR3 residues: CASSEIGRKTGELFF. CDR3 DNA sequence: TGTGCCAGCAGTGAGATCGGGAGAAAGACCGGGGAGCTGTTTTTT.

DNA for the CDR3: TGTGCCAGCAGCTTAGTGGACTGGGGCTACGAGCAGTACTTC. As protein: CASSLVDWGYEQYF. The gene calls are TRBV11-2 and TRBJ2-7; D may be TRBD2 (5 bases). This CDR3 is built from 14 residues. V was shortened by 1 base and J by 3 bases, with 10 bases between the two germline ends. CDR1 is SGHAT, CDR2 FQNNGV, per germline.

The CDR3 is CASSLEVGATYEQYF. CDR3 in DNA: TGTGCCAGCAGCTTAGAAGTGGGGGCAACCTACGAGCAGTACTTC. The rearrangement joins TRBV11-2 to TRBJ2-7; TRBD1 is a possible D gene (6 bases). Looked up from germline, CDR1 is SGHAT and CDR2 is FQNNGV. This CDR3 spans 15 amino acids. Trimming cost V 0 bases and J 2 bases, with 11 bases left between them.